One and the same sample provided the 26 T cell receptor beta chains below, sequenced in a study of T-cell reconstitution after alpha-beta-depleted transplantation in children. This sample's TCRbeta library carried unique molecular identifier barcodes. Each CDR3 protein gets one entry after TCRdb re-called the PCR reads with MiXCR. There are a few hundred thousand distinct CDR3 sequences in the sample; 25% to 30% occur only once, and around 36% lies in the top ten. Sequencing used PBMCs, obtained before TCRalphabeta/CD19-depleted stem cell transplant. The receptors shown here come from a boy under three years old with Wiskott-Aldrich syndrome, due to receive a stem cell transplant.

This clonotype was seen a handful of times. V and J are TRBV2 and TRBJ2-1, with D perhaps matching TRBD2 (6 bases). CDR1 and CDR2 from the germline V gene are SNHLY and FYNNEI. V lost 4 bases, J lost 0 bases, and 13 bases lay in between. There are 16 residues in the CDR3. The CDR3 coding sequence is TGTGCCAGCAGTGGGTGGCGGGGAGGCTCCTACAATGAGCAGTTCTTC. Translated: CASSGWRGGSYNEQFF. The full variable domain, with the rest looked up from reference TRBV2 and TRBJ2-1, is EPEVTQTPSHQVTQMGQEVILRCVPISNHLYFYWYRQILGQKVEFLVSFYNNEISEKSEIFDDQFSVERPDGSNFTLKIRSTKLEDSAMYFCASSGWRGGSYNEQFFGPGTRLTVL.

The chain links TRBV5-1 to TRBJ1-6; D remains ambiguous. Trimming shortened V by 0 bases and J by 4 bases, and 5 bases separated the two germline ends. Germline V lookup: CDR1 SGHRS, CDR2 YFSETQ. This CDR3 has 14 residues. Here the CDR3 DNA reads TGCGCCAGCAGCTTGGACTTATATAATTCACCCCTCCACTTT. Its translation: CASSLDLYNSPLHF.

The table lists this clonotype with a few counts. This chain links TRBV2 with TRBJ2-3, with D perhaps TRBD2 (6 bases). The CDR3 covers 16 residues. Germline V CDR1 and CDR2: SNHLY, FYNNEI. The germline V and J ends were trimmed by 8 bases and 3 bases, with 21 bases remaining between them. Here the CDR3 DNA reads TGTGCCAGCCTACTACGGGCGGGAAGGGCGACAGATACGCAGTATTTT. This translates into CASLLRAGRATDTQYF.

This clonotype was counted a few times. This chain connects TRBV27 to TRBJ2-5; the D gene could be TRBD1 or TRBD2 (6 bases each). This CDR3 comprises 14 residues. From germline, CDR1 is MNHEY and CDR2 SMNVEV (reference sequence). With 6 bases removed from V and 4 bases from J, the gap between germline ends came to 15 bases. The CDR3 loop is CASRLLGGGETQYF. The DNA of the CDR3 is TGTGCCAGCAGGCTCCTGGGGGGCGGAGAGACCCAGTACTTC.

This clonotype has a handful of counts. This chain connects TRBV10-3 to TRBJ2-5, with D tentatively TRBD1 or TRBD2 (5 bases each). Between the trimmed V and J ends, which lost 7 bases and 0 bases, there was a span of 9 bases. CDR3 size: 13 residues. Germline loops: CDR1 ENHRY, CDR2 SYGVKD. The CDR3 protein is CAIMGVHQETQYF. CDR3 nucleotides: TGTGCCATCATGGGGGTCCACCAAGAGACCCAGTACTTC.

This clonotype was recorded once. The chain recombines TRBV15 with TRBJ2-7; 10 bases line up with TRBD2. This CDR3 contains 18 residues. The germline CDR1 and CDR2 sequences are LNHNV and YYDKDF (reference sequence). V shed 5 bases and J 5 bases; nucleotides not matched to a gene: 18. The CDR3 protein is CATSGGIASGSLTNEQYF. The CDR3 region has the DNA TGTGCCACCAGCGGAGGAATAGCTAGCGGGAGTTTGACGAACGAGCAGTACTTC.

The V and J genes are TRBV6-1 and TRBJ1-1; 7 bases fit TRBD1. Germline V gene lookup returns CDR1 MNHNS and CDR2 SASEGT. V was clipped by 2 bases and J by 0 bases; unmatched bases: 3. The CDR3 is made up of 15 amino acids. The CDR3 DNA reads TGTGCCAGCAGTGAAATGGGACAGCTGAACACTGAAGCTTTCTTT. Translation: CASSEMGQLNTEAFF.

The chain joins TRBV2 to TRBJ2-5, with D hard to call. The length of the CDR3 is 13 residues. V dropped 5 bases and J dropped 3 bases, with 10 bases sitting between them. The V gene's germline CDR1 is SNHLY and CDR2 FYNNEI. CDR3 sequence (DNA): TGTGCCAGCAGTTCTAGTGTTGAAGAGACCCAGTACTTC. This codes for CASSSSVEETQYF.

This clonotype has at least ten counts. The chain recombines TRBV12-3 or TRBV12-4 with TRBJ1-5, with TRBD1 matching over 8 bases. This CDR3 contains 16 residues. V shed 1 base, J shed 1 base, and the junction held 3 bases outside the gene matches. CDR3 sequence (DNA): TGTGCCAGCAGTTTAGACAGGGGGGTAAGCAATCAGCCCCAGCATTTT. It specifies CASSLDRGVSNQPQHF.

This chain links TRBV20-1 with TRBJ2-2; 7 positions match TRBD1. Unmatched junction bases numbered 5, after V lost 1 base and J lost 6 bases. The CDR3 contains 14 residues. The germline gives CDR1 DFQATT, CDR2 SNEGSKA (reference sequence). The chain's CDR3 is CSARVTGLAGELFF. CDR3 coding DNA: TGCAGTGCTAGAGTGACAGGGCTCGCCGGGGAGCTGTTTTTT.

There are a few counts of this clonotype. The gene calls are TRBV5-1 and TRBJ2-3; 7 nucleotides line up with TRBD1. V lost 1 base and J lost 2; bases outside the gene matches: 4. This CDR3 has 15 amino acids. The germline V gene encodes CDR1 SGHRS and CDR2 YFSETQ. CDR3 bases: TGCGCCAGCAGCTTGCCGGGACAGATCACAGATACGCAGTATTTT. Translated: CASSLPGQITDTQYF.

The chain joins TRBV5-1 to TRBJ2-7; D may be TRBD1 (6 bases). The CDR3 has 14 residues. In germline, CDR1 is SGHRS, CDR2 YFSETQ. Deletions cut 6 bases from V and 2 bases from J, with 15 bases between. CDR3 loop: CASTVRDTTYEQYF. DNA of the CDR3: TGCGCCAGCACCGTGAGGGACACTACCTACGAGCAGTACTTC. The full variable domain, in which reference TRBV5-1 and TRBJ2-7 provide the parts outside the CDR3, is KAGVTQTPRYLIKTRGQQVTLSCSPISGHRSVSWYQQTPGQGLQFLFEYFSETQRNKGNFPGRFSGRQFSNSRSEMNVSTLELGDSALYLCASTVRDTTYEQYFGPGTRLTVT.

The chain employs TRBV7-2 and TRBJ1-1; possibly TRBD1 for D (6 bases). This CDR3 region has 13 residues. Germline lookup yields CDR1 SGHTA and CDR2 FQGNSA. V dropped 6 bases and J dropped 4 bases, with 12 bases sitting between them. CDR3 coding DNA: TGTGCCAGCAGATGGACAGTGATCACTGAAGCTTTCTTT. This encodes CASRWTVITEAFF.

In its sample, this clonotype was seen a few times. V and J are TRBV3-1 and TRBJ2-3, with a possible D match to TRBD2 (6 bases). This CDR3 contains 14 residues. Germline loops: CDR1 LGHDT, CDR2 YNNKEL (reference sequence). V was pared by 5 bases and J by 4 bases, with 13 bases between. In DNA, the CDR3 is TGTGCCAGCAGCATCCGGACTATCGCAGATACGCAGTATTTT. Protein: CASSIRTIADTQYF.

This CDR3 is CATSEITGGSSNQPQHF. CDR3 bases: TGTGCCACCAGTGAAATTACAGGGGGCTCTAGCAATCAGCCCCAGCATTTT. The rearrangement links TRBV24-1 to TRBJ1-5; TRBD1 matches at 9 bases. Germline CDR1 KGHDR, CDR2 SFDVKD. The CDR3 is 17 residues long. V trimming: 4 bases; J trimming: 0 bases; junction bases outside the gene matches: 6.

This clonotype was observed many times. Here the CDR3 DNA reads TGCGCCAGCAGCTTGAATCCTCCGGGGCTGAACACTGAAGCTTTCTTT. Its protein is CASSLNPPGLNTEAFF. The V gene is TRBV5-1, the J gene TRBJ1-1; D may be TRBD1 (5 bases). V dropped 1 base and J dropped 0 bases, with 13 bases sitting between them. Germline V CDR1 and CDR2: SGHRS, YFSETQ. This CDR3 is 16 amino acids long.

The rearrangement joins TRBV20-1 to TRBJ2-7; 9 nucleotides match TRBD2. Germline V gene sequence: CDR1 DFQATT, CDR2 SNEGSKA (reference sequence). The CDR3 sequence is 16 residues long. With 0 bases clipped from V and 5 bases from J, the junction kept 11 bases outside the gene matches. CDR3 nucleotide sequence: TGCAGTGCTAGAGAACGACTCAAAGCGGGAGGTAACGAGCAGTACTTC. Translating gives CSARERLKAGGNEQYF.

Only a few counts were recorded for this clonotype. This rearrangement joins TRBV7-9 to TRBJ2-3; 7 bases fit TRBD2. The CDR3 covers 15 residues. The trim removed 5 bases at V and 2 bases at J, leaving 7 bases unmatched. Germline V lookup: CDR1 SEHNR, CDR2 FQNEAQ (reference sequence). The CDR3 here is CASSPQRDVTDTQYF. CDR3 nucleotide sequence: TGTGCCAGCAGCCCTCAGCGGGACGTCACAGATACGCAGTATTTT.

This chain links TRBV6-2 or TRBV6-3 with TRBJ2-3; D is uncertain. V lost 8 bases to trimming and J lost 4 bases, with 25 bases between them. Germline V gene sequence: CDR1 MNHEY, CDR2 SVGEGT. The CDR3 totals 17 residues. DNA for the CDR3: TGTGCCAGCGCCTACAATTTACCGCTCAGCGCCTCAGATACGCAGTATTTT. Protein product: CASAYNLPLSASDTQYF.

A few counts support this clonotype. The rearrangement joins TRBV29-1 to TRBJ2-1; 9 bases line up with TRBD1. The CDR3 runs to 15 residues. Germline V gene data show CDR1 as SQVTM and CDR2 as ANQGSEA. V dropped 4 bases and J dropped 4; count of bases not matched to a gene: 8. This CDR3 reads CSVGRDRVSYNEQFF. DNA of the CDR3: TGCAGCGTTGGACGGGACAGGGTCTCTTACAATGAGCAGTTCTTC.

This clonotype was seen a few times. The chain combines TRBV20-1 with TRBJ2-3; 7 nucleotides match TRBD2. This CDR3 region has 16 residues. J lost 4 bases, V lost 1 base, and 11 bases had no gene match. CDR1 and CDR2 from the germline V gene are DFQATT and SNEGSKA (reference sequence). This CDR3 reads CSARVPLGGSADTQYF. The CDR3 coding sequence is TGCAGTGCTAGAGTCCCTCTGGGCGGGAGCGCAGATACGCAGTATTTT.

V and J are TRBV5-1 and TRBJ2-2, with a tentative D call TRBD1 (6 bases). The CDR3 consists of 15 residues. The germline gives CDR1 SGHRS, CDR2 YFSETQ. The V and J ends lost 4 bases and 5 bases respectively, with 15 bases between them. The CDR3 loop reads CASSLGQKGTGELFF. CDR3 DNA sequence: TGCGCCAGCAGCCTAGGACAGAAGGGTACCGGGGAGCTGTTTTTT.

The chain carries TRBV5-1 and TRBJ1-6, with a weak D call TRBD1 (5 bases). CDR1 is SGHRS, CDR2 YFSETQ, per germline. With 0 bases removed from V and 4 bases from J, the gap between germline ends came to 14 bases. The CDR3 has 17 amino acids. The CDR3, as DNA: TGCGCCAGCAGCTTGGCCGGAGGGGCAGGGTATAATTCACCCCTCCACTTT. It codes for CASSLAGGAGYNSPLHF.

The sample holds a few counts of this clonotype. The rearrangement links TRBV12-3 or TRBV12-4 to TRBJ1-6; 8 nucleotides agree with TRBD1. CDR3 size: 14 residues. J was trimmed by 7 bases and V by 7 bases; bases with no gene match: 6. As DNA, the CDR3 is TGTGCCAGCACCTTAGGGACAGGAAATTCACCCCTCCACTTT. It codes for CASTLGTGNSPLHF.

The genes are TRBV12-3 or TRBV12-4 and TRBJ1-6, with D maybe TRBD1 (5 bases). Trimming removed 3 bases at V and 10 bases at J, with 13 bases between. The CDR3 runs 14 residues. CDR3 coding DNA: TGTGCCAGCAGTTTGGGGGATTTCGGATCACCCCTCCACTTT. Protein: CASSLGDFGSPLHF.

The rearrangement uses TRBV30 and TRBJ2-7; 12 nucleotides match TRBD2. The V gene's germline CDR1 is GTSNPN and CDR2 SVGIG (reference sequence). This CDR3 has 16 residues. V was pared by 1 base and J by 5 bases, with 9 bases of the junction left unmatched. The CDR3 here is CAWSAPPTSGSHEQYF. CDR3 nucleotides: TGTGCCTGGAGTGCCCCGCCGACTAGCGGGAGCCACGAGCAGTACTTC.